Presented here are 20 T cell receptor beta chains from one specimen sequenced in a study of regulatory T cells in long-lasting Graves disease (dated by TCRdb to the early 2020s). Libraries were prepared through multiplex PCR. The sequencer was an Illumina HiSeq 4000. CDR3 regions were amplified by Arm-PCR with iRepertoire HTBI primers to construct TCR beta libraries. TCRdb reanalyzed the raw reads on its own, using fastp at Q25 for trimming and MiXCR for clone calling, and kept in-frame beta chains. Merged by CDR3 protein, the rows form single entries marked with the most common genes and DNA. Recorded for this sample are 400,000 to 500,000 distinct CDR3 sequences; 16% of them occurred a single time. The ten largest clones add up to about 25% of the sample. The sample's time point label, decoded: newly diagnosed GD, antithyroid drugs for less than 3 months. RNA was extracted from PBMCs in TRIzol for both TCR sequencing and RNA sequencing.

These data also featured in a second study, about T cells in Graves' hyperthyroidism and ophthalmopathy.

The specimen was peripheral blood mononuclear cells (PBMCs), collected at new diagnosis, from a patient treated with antithyroid drugs. These receptors were taken from a woman aged 18-29 years with Graves disease. Donor details come from another sample of the same person, matched by shared clones.

This clonotype was found many times. The rearrangement links TRBV7-2 to TRBJ1-1; D not resolved. V shed 1 base and J shed 1 base, with 10 bases lying between them. CDR1 SGHTA and CDR2 FQGNSA come from the germline V gene. This CDR3 region has 15 residues. DNA for the CDR3: TGTGCCAGCAGCTTAGTTCTGACGGCGAACACTGAAGCTTTCTTT. Translated, it gives CASSLVLTANTEAFF.

Ten or more counts support this clonotype. The V call is TRBV28, the J call TRBJ1-6; no clear D gene. This CDR3 contains 13 residues. With 2 bases removed from V and 8 bases from J, the gap between germline ends came to 7 bases. CDR1 and CDR2 from the germline V gene are MDHEN and SYDVKM. The CDR3 here is CASSLRGHSPLHF. The CDR3 DNA is TGTGCCAGCAGTTTACGCGGGCATTCACCCCTCCACTTT.

This clonotype was counted between two and nine times. Germline is not matched at one junction end, which may reflect a read error. The chain carries TRBV4-3 and TRBJ2-7; TRBD1 is a possible D gene (6 bases). This CDR3 contains 15 residues. Germline V lookup: CDR1 LGHNA, CDR2 YSLEER. The CDR3 here is CASSRTRDTLYEQDF. For the CDR3, the DNA is TGCGCCAGCAGCAGGACCCGGGACACCTTATACGAGCAGGACTTC.

This clonotype was counted ten times or more. One junction end does not reproduce the germline sequence, and a read error may be involved. This chain joins TRBV28 and TRBJ2-5; D uncertain. This CDR3 region has 14 residues. The germline V gene has CDR1 MDHEN and CDR2 SYDVKM. This CDR3 reads CASSLASSQETQYF. In nucleotides, the CDR3 is TGCGCCAGCAGCTTGGCGTCGTCGCAAGAGACCCAGTACTTC. The full variable domain, its missing parts supplied by reference TRBV28 and TRBJ2-5, is DVKVTQSSRYLVKRTGEKVFLECVQDMDHENMFWYRQDPGLGLRLIYFSYDVKMKEKGDIPEGYSVSREKKERFSLILESASTNQTSMYLCASSLASSQETQYFGPGTRLLVL.

This clonotype was counted a few times. The chain has TRBV14 and TRBJ2-7; D may match TRBD1 or TRBD2 (6 bases each). Per germline, CDR1 SGHDN and CDR2 FVKESK. The CDR3 totals 18 residues. V lost 1 base, J lost 3 bases, and 22 bases lay in between. The CDR3 nucleotides are TGTGCCAGCAGCCAAGGAAGGGTAGGGGGGAGTTATTTCTACGAGCAGTACTTC. Translated: CASSQGRVGGSYFYEQYF.

This chain joins TRBV5-1 and TRBJ2-7; 7 bases are a match to TRBD1. Germline lookup yields CDR1 SGHRS and CDR2 YFSETQ. J lost 3 bases, V lost 6 bases, and 6 bases had no gene match. The CDR3 spans 13 residues. The CDR3 spells CASKLPGGYEQYF. The CDR3 DNA reads as TGCGCCAGCAAGCTTCCAGGGGGCTACGAGCAGTACTTC.

This clonotype was observed at least ten times. This rearrangement joins TRBV15 to TRBJ1-1; D is undetermined. Germline V gene lookup returns CDR1 LNHNV and CDR2 YYDKDF (reference sequence). This CDR3 region has 15 residues. V was clipped by 1 base and J by 2 bases, with 11 bases between them. This CDR3 is CATSRGERSNTEAFF. The CDR3 DNA reads as TGTGCCACCAGCAGAGGCGAACGGAGTAACACTGAAGCTTTCTTT. Filled out from reference TRBV15 and TRBJ1-1, the complete variable domain reads DAMVIQNPRYQVTQFGKPVTLSCSQTLNHNVMYWYQQKSSQAPKLLFHYYDKDFNNEADTPDNFQSRRPNTSFCFLDIRSPGLGDTAMYLCATSRGERSNTEAFFGQGTRLTVV.

This clonotype was seen many times. The CDR3 carries no conserved terminal phenylalanine or tryptophan, so it likely arises from a read error. It is unclear where the CDR3 begins or ends on the DNA, so no DNA is shown, and the CDR3 is as TCRdb lists it. This chain connects TRBV20-1 to TRBJ2-3; the listed D gene, TRBD2, was not tested against the DNA. The germline V gene has CDR1 DFQATT and CDR2 SNEGSKA (reference sequence). Both ends counted, the CDR3 spans 11 residues. The CDR3 sequence: CSARLAGLPVG.

This clonotype was detected many times. The rearrangement joins TRBV28 to TRBJ2-1; D remains ambiguous. CDR1 and CDR2 from the germline V gene are MDHEN and SYDVKM. The CDR3 spans 14 residues. The V end was cut by 5 bases, the J end by 3 bases, with 11 bases between. Here the CDR3 DNA reads TGTGCCAGCAGTAGAGATTTCAGCTACAATGAGCAGTTCTTC. Translation: CASSRDFSYNEQFF.

This clonotype was recorded many times. The chain is built from TRBV7-8 and TRBJ2-3; D remains unclear. Looked up from germline, CDR1 is SGHVS and CDR2 is FQNEAQ. The CDR3 runs to 15 residues. Trimming pared 5 bases from V and 4 bases from J, leaving 16 bases between. CDR3: CASSPRAVLADTQYF. CDR3 bases: TGTGCCAGCAGCCCCCGGGCTGTACTTGCAGATACGCAGTATTTT.

This clonotype came up many times. V usage is TRBV24-1 and J usage is TRBJ2-7; tentatively, D is TRBD1 (5 bases). The CDR3 is 13 amino acids. Trimming removed 3 bases from V and 3 bases from J, with 8 bases in between. Germline CDR1 KGHDR, CDR2 SFDVKD. The CDR3 spells CATSDPGHYEQYF. Written as DNA, the CDR3 is TGTGCCACCAGTGATCCTGGACACTACGAGCAGTACTTC.

This clonotype was recorded many times. As DNA, the CDR3 is TGTGCCAGCAATCGGGGCCGGACAATGAACACTGAAGCTTTCTTT. It codes for CASNRGRTMNTEAFF. The genes are TRBV12-3 or TRBV12-4 and TRBJ1-1; maybe TRBD1 (5 bases). V was cut by 7 bases and J by 0 bases, with 15 bases left in between. CDR3 length: 15 amino acids.

In its sample, this clonotype was seen many times. The chain uses TRBV7-2 and TRBJ2-1, with TRBD2 matching 14 bases. J was trimmed by 6 bases and V by 2 bases; bases with no gene match: 9. Germline V gene data show CDR1 as SGHTA and CDR2 as FQGNSA. The CDR3 has 18 residues. The CDR3 protein is CASSLKEGTSGRSNEQFF. In DNA form, the CDR3 reads TGTGCCAGCAGCTTAAAAGAAGGGACTAGCGGGAGAAGCAATGAGCAGTTCTTC.

A few counts support this clonotype. The rearrangement joins TRBV20-1 to TRBJ2-7; 9 bases map to TRBD2. The germline V gene encodes CDR1 DFQATT and CDR2 SNEGSKA (reference sequence). CDR3 length: 17 amino acids. The trim removed 0 bases at V and 1 base at J, leaving 10 bases unmatched. This chain's CDR3 is CSARDFGGRGPSYEQYF. In DNA form, the CDR3 reads TGCAGTGCTAGAGATTTCGGCGGGAGGGGCCCGTCCTACGAGCAGTACTTC.

This clonotype showed up many times. This sequence joins TRBV12-3 or TRBV12-4 and TRBJ2-3; D is perhaps TRBD2 (5 bases). This CDR3 is built from 15 residues. V was shortened by 3 bases and J by 0 bases, with 10 bases between the two germline ends. The CDR3 DNA follows: TGTGCCAGCAGTTTCCGGACTGGAAGCACAGATACGCAGTATTTT. It yields the protein CASSFRTGSTDTQYF.

This clonotype was seen at least ten times. V gene TRBV28 combines with J gene TRBJ2-1; 8 bases agree with TRBD2. The CDR3 has 16 residues. Germline values: CDR1 MDHEN, CDR2 SYDVKM. J was trimmed by 5 bases and V by 6 bases; bases with no gene match: 12. The CDR3 DNA reads as TGTGCCAGCAGCGACCGAGCGGGAGTTTGGGACAATGAGCAGTTCTTC. Translated, it gives CASSDRAGVWDNEQFF.

This clonotype has more than one count but fewer than ten. A single base separates this from a much larger clone, so it may be a read error. Here the CDR3 omits its conserved ending phenylalanine or tryptophan, so a read error is the likely source. Here the CDR3 DNA reads TGTGCCAGCAGTTCCAGGACTAGCGGGGGATCCTACGAGCAGTACTCC. Translating it yields CASSSRTSGGSYEQYS. The chain carries TRBV12-3 or TRBV12-4 and TRBJ2-7, with 13 nucleotides matching TRBD2. The CDR3 consists of 16 residues. Germline trimming cut 4 bases from V and 1 base from J; bases unmatched to any gene: 4.

This clonotype has just one count. V usage is TRBV7-6 and J usage is TRBJ2-7; 9 positions match TRBD1. In germline, CDR1 is SGHVS, CDR2 FNYEAQ. The CDR3 totals 14 residues. The junction had 9 bases not matched to a gene; V was cut back by 6 bases and J by 6 bases. CDR3 nucleotides: TGTGCCAGCAGACAAACAGGGGGCGGCAGCGAGCAGTACTTC. Translating it yields CASRQTGGGSEQYF. Complete variable domain (other parts from reference TRBV7-6 and TRBJ2-7): GAGVSQSPRYKVTKRGQDVALRCDPISGHVSLYWYRQALGQGPEFLTYFNYEAQQDKSGLPNDRFSAERPEGSISTLTIQRTEQRDSAMYRCASRQTGGGSEQYFGPGTRLTVT.

This clonotype was picked up a small number of times. This chain joins TRBV5-6 and TRBJ2-1; D uncertain. Germline lookup yields CDR1 SGHDT and CDR2 YYEEEE. The germline V and J ends were trimmed by 1 base and 10 bases, with 9 bases remaining between them. The CDR3 runs to 12 residues. The CDR3 here is CASSLKPEEQFF. CDR3 nucleotide sequence: TGTGCCAGCAGCTTGAAGCCGGAGGAGCAGTTCTTC.

This clonotype occurred a few times. The V gene is TRBV28, the J gene TRBJ2-2; TRBD2 matches 8 bases. Germline trimming cut 8 bases from V and 0 bases from J; bases unmatched to any gene: 8. The CDR3 is 16 amino acids. Germline assignment: CDR1 MDHEN and CDR2 SYDVKM. The chain's CDR3 is CASASGGGSNTGELFF. CDR3 sequence (DNA): TGTGCCAGCGCCTCGGGGGGGGGTTCGAACACCGGGGAGCTGTTTTTT.